A single sample is the source of the 10 T cell receptor beta chains below, sequenced in a study of blood T cell repertoires in COVID-19. Sequenced by immunoSEQ multiplex PCR; TCRdb stores in-frame clones only, minus some. The table includes about 76,000 clones, around nine tenths detected once. The material sequenced was peripheral blood. Receptors originate from a man between 45 and 60 years old with active COVID-19.

This rearrangement joins TRBV28 to TRBJ1-5; D might be TRBD1 (5 bases). Germline V gene data show CDR1 as MDHEN and CDR2 as SYDVKM. The ends were cut back, 6 bases at V and 5 bases at J, with 17 bases in the middle. This CDR3 contains 15 residues. The CDR3 loop is CASSPVGGGDQPQHF. The CDR3 nucleotides read TGTGCCAGCAGCCCCGTCGGGGGAGGGGATCAGCCCCAGCATTTT.

V is TRBV7-8 and J is TRBJ1-1; possible D gene TRBD1, 6 bases. Germline CDR1 and CDR2: SGHVS and FQNEAQ. Trimming stripped 4 bases from V and 5 bases from J, with 11 bases between. The CDR3 totals 13 residues. The CDR3 reads CASSSRGWTEAFF. CDR3 nucleotide sequence: TGTGCCAGCAGCTCCAGGGGTTGGACTGAAGCTTTCTTT.

This chain links TRBV10-3 with TRBJ2-2; D is undetermined. The germline V gene has CDR1 ENHRY and CDR2 SYGVKD. With 4 bases removed from V and 3 bases from J, the gap between germline ends came to 9 bases. The CDR3 spans 14 residues. In nucleotides, the CDR3 is TGTGCCATCAGTGTCTCGTTCGACACCGGGGAGCTGTTTTTT. It codes for CAISVSFDTGELFF.

With respect to this clone: Different DNA sequences within this sample yield the same CDR3. The chain combines TRBV5-1 with TRBJ1-4; tentative D call: TRBD1 (6 bases). Trimming removed 0 bases from V and 8 bases from J, with 14 bases in between. CDR1 SGHRS and CDR2 YFSETQ come from the germline V gene. The CDR3 is 15 residues long. CDR3 sequence reads: CASSLAGGREEKLFF. The CDR3 nucleotides read TGCGCCAGCAGCTTGGCTGGGGGCAGAGAGGAAAAACTGTTTTTT. Looking up the rest from reference TRBV5-1 and TRBJ1-4 gives the full variable domain: KAGVTQTPRYLIKTRGQQVTLSCSPISGHRSVSWYQQTPGQGLQFLFEYFSETQRNKGNFPGRFSGRQFSNSRSEMNVSTLELGDSALYLCASSLAGGREEKLFFGSGTQLSVL.

This clone came up once. The rearrangement uses TRBV4-3 and TRBJ2-3; tentatively, D is TRBD1 (5 bases). Germline V gives CDR1 LGHNA, CDR2 YSLEER. CDR3 length equals 17 residues. V lost 0 bases to trimming and J lost 7 bases, with 20 bases between them. The CDR3, as DNA: TGCGCCAGCAGCCAAGATCTAGGGGCCCGGGTCACCAATACGCAGTATTTT. Protein sequence: CASSQDLGARVTNTQYF.

The V gene is TRBV15, the J gene TRBJ1-2; D not certain. Trimming pared 1 base from V and 4 bases from J, leaving 7 bases between. Germline values: CDR1 LNHNV, CDR2 YYDKDF (reference sequence). The CDR3 contains 13 residues. The CDR3 here is CATSRGGGYGYTF. CDR3 DNA sequence: TGTGCCACCAGCAGAGGGGGAGGCTATGGCTACACCTTC.

This chain joins TRBV4-2 and TRBJ2-3; TRBD2 agrees at 9 bases. V shed 0 bases, J shed 7 bases, and the junction held 14 bases outside the gene matches. The CDR3 consists of 18 residues. Germline V CDR1 and CDR2: LGHNA, YNFKEQ. CDR3: CASSQEGVGGGAVHTQYF. In DNA form, the CDR3 reads TGTGCCAGCAGCCAAGAAGGGGTCGGCGGGGGGGCCGTTCATACGCAGTATTTT.

V is TRBV19 and J is TRBJ2-7; the match to TRBD1 covers 12 bases. Germline V CDR1 and CDR2: LNHDA, SQIVND (reference sequence). This CDR3 has 14 amino acids. Losses at the gene ends were 8 bases for V and 7 bases for J; bases not matched to a gene: 9. CDR3 region: CASLSGTGGWEQYF. The CDR3 DNA is TGTGCCAGTCTCTCGGGGACAGGGGGCTGGGAGCAGTACTTC.

This chain connects TRBV10-3 to TRBJ1-4; D unresolved. The germline gives CDR1 ENHRY, CDR2 SYGVKD. The germline V and J ends were trimmed by 0 bases and 7 bases, with 3 bases remaining between them. The CDR3 is made up of 12 amino acids. The CDR3 protein is CAISESSEKLFF. For the CDR3, the DNA is TGTGCCATCAGTGAGTCTAGTGAAAAACTGTTTTTT.

The rearrangement links TRBV7-8 to TRBJ1-5, with D unresolved. Germline CDR1 SGHVS, CDR2 FQNEAQ. V dropped 2 bases and J dropped 4 bases, with 6 bases sitting between them. This CDR3 is 13 amino acids long. CDR3 sequence: CASSLTQNQPQHF. The CDR3 nucleotides read TGTGCCAGCAGCTTAACTCAAAATCAGCCCCAGCATTTT.